This entry describes one TCR beta chain. V lost 5 bases to trimming and J lost 6 bases, with 10 bases between them. The CDR3 contains 12 residues. This record comes from a study of blood T cell repertoires in COVID-19. Study in general: Donors in the United States, Italy and Spain gave samples during acute or convalescent COVID-19.

Profiling relied on immunoSEQ multiplex PCR, and the TCRdb table lists in-frame clones only, not all of them. This sample has roughly 250,000 clones, with about 87% found just once. The chain couples TRBV12-3 or TRBV12-4 to TRBJ1-2; the D is unclear. Sample: peripheral blood. The receptor comes from a woman aged 50 to 60 with acute or convalescent COVID-19. The CDR3 DNA is TGTGCCAGCAGTCCGCTTTACAATGGCTACACCTTC. Amino acids: CASSPLYNGYTF.